The rows below give T cell receptor beta chains drawn from one sample of a study of blood T cell repertoires in COVID-19. Some clones are missing from TCRdb's copy, which holds only in-frame ones; the method was immunoSEQ multiplex PCR. Of roughly 150,000 clones in the sample, 60% to 85% were seen once. Sequenced: peripheral blood. The origin of the receptors is a man in his sixties with acute or convalescent COVID-19. Both conserved end residues are trimmed from each CDR3. Clone sizes are given selectively: once, few, many, or a class where the clone is expanded.

clone_size,v_call,j_call,cdr3_aa
NA,TRBV20-1,TRBJ2-7,SASHTFTYEQY
NA,TRBV11-2,TRBJ2-3,ASSRRTQTGVIVTDTQY
NA,TRBV4-2,TRBJ1-4,ASSQEAAGMGEKLF
NA,TRBV30,TRBJ1-5,AWSRDSNQPQH
NA,TRBV7-8,TRBJ1-5,ASSALGAGGINQPQH
NA,TRBV7-3,TRBJ1-6,ASSYMGQGWSPLH
NA,TRBV25-1,TRBJ1-6,ASSENRVWNSPLH
NA,TRBV29-1,TRBJ2-7,SVEDRLAGSYEQY
few,TRBV3-1/TRBV3-2,TRBJ1-4,ASSQDRQGATNEKLF
NA,TRBV6-1,TRBJ2-1,ASSETLGHTLYNEQF
once,TRBV27,TRBJ2-3,ASSPPGLQADTQY
NA,TRBV5-6,TRBJ1-1,ASSLVTWHTEAF
NA,TRBV4-3,TRBJ1-5,ASSQEARGNQPQH
NA,TRBV3-1/TRBV3-2,TRBJ2-7,ASSQGGQGREQY
NA,TRBV4-1,TRBJ2-1,ASSGAGRHSHEQF
NA,TRBV19,TRBJ2-1,ASSIIRDRSSYNEQF
NA,TRBV7-9,TRBJ1-1,ASSPTGATEAF
once,TRBV27,TRBJ2-1,ASTLDSTTLYNEQF
NA,TRBV9,TRBJ2-5,ASSVSDYQETQY
few,TRBV7-9,TRBJ2-2,ASSLQGSAGELF
NA,TRBV29-1,TRBJ2-2,SVEASANTGELF
NA,TRBV7-9,TRBJ2-1,ASATHRGPHNEQF
NA,TRBV9,TRBJ2-2,ASRSGNTGELF
NA,TRBV7-8,TRBJ2-3,ASSFSTSTDTQY
NA,TRBV5-6,TRBJ2-1,ASSSGTGVYNEQF
NA,TRBV19,TRBJ1-2,ASSMLGARTGKNYGYT
NA,TRBV5-4,TRBJ2-2,ASSLALNSGELF
NA,TRBV3-1/TRBV3-2,TRBJ2-3,ASRDPGFTQY
few,TRBV7-9,TRBJ1-5,ASSSTGDQAQH
NA,TRBV15,TRBJ1-1,ATSRDRGLNTEAF
NA,TRBV6-2/TRBV6-3,TRBJ1-6,ASSYEGQSSSPLH
NA,TRBV6-5,TRBJ2-5,ASSYYGTGAQETQY